The 4 T cell receptor beta chains listed next were all sequenced from one sample in a study of shared T cell receptors in the human thymus. Here immunoSEQ multiplex PCR was the method, and the copy in TCRdb shows in-frame clones only, minus some. The sample consists of some 720,000 clones, 70% to 90% of them appearing once. These data also featured in a second study, about human thymus T cells.

The specimen was thymocytes. These TCRs come from a boy less than two years old with a congenital heart defect.

J is TRBJ1-1 and V is TRBV25-1; unclear D gene. CDR3 length equals 16 residues. Trimming removed 2 bases at V and 4 bases at J, with 17 bases between. In germline, CDR1 is MGHDK, CDR2 SYGVNS. DNA of the CDR3: TGTGCCAGCAGTGAAGATGAGGTCGGAGTTGGCACTGAAGCTTTCTTT. It codes for CASSEDEVGVGTEAFF.

The sample holds a few counts of this clone. This chain uses TRBV6-1 with TRBJ2-3, with D possibly being TRBD1 (5 bases). The CDR3 runs 14 residues. V shed 5 bases and J shed 2 bases, with 11 bases lying between them. Per the germline V gene, CDR1 is MNHNS and CDR2 is SASEGT. CDR3 coding DNA: TGTGCCAGCAGTTCCGACAGAGACACAGATACGCAGTATTTT. This encodes CASSSDRDTDTQYF.

Worth noting for this clone: Other DNA sequences in the same sample also yield this CDR3. This chain joins TRBV20-1 and TRBJ2-7; D not certain. The germline V and J ends were trimmed by 2 bases and 2 bases, with 4 bases remaining between them. The CDR3 length is 11 residues. Germline CDR1 reads DFQATT; CDR2 reads SNEGSKA (reference sequence). The CDR3 region has the DNA TGCAGTGCTAGAAGCGCCTACGAGCAGTACTTC. The encoded protein is CSARSAYEQYF.

This chain uses TRBV30 with TRBJ2-1, with 11 bases matching TRBD2. Germline loops: CDR1 GTSNPN, CDR2 SVGIG (reference sequence). This CDR3 has 13 residues. Trimming at V came to 4 bases and at J to 6 bases, leaving 2 bases not matched to a gene. The CDR3 sequence is CAWKGLAANEQFF. In nucleotides, the CDR3 is TGTGCCTGGAAGGGACTAGCGGCCAATGAGCAGTTCTTC.